This TCR beta chain was sequenced during a study of T cells after yellow fever vaccination. Looking at the study overall: Low-cell-number fractions were prepared with SMART-Seq v4 Ultra Low Input. Notes on the study in general: High-abundance clonotypes from the bulk population could contaminate FACS-sorted repertoires. Of the clonotypes, a small share occurred in both CD4 and CD8 compartments.

In making TCR cDNA, 5'RACE template switching added a universal primer site and UMIs to it. Each CDR3 protein gets one entry after TCRdb re-called the 5' RACE reads with MiXCR. The sample lists 250,000 to 300,000 distinct CDR3 sequences, over 10% occurring once. This clonotype was observed a few times. Its antigen is unidentified. The V end was cut by 3 bases, the J end by 4 bases, with 6 bases between. CDR1 is LNHDA and CDR2 is SQIVND in the germline V gene (reference sequence). The CDR3 extends over 12 amino acids. The clonotype comes from a man aged 30-40 years who received the YFV17D yellow fever vaccine. The sample consisted of CD4+ T cells sorted from PBMCs, taken 45 days after the yellow fever booster vaccination. The chain recombines TRBV19 with TRBJ1-2; D uncertain. DNA for the CDR3: TGTGCCAGTAGTATCAACGGCTATGGCTACACCTTC. It codes for CASSINGYGYTF.